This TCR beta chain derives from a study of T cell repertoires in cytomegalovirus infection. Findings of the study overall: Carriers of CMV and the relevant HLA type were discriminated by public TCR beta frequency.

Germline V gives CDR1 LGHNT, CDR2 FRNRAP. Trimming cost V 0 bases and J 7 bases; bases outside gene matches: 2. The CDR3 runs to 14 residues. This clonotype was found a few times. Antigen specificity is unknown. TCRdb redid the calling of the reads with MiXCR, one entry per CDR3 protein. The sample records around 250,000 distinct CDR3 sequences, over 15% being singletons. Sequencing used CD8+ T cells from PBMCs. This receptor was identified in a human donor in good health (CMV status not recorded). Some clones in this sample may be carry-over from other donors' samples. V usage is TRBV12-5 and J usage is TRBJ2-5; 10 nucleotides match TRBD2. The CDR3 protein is CASGLVIAGGTQYF. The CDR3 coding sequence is TGTGCTAGTGGTTTGGTAATAGCGGGGGGGACCCAGTACTTC.